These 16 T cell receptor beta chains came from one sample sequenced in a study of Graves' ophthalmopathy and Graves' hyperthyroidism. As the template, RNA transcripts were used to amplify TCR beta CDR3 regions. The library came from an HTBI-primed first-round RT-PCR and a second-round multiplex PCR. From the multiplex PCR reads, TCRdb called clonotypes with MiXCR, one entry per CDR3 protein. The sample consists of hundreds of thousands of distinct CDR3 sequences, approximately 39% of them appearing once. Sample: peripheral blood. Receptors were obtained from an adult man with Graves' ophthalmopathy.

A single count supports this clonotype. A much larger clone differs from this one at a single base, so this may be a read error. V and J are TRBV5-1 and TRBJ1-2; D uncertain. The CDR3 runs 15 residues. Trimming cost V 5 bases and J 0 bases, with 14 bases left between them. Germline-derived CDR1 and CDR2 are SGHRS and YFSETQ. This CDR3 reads CASSLQDGANYGYTF. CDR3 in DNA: TGCGCCAGCAGTCTTCAGGATGGGGCTAACTATGGCTACACCTTC. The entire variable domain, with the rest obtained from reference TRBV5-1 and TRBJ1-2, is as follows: KAGVTQTPRYLIKTRGQQVTLSCSPISGHRSVSWYQQTPGQGLQFLFEYFSETQRNKGNFPGRFSGRQFSNSRSEMNVSTLELGDSALYLCASSLQDGANYGYTFGSGTRLTVV.

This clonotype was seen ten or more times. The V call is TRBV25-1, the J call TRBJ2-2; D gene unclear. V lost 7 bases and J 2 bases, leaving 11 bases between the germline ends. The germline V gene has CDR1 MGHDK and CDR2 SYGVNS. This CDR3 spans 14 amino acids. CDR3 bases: TGTGCCAGCATGGGCGGTCTAAACACCGGGGAGCTGTTTTTT. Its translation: CASMGGLNTGELFF.

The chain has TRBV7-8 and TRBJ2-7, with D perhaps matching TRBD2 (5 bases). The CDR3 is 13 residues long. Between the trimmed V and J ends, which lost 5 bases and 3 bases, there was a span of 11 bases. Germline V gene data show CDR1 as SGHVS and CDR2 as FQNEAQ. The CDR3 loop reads CASSAGRNYEQYF. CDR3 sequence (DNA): TGTGCCAGCAGCGCGGGTAGGAACTACGAGCAGTACTTC.

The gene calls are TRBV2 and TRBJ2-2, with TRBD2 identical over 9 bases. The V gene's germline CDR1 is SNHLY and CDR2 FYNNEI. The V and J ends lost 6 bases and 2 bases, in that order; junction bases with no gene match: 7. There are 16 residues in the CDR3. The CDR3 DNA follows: TGTGCCAGCAGAGAGCGGGGGGTTTTAAACACCGGGGAGCTGTTTTTT. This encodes CASRERGVLNTGELFF.

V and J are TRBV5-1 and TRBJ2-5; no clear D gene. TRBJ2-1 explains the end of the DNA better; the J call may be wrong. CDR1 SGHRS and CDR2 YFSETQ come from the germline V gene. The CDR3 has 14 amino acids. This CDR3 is CASSLVQAFNEQFF. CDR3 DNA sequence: TGCGCCAGCAGCTTGGTCCAGGCCTTCAATGAGCAGTTCTTC.

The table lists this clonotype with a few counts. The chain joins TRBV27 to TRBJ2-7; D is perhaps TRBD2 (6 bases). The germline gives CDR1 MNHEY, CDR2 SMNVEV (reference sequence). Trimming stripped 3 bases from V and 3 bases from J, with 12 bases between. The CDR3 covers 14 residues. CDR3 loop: CASSFRGSLYEQYF. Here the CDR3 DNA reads TGTGCCAGCAGTTTTCGGGGGTCCCTCTACGAGCAGTACTTC.

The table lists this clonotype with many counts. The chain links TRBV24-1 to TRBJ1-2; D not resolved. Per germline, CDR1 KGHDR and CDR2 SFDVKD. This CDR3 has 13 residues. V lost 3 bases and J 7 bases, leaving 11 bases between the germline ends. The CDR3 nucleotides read TGTGCCACCAGTGATCGGAGAAGTGGTGGCTACACCTTC. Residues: CATSDRRSGGYTF.

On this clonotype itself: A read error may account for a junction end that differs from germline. Here the CDR3 reads CASSEKWDSTTMETQYF. In DNA, the CDR3 is TGTGCCAGCAGTGAAAAGTGGGACAGCACAACCATGGAGACCCAGTACTTC. This chain connects TRBV10-3 to TRBJ2-5, with 7 positions matching TRBD1. CDR1 and CDR2 (germline): ENHRY, SYGVKD. The CDR3 contains 17 residues.

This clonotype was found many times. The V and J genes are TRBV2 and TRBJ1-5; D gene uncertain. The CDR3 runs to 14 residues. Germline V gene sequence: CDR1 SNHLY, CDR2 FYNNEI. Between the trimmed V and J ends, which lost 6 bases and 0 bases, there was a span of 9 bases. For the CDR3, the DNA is TGTGCCAGCAGCGCAGAGGATAGCAATCAGCCCCAGCATTTT. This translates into CASSAEDSNQPQHF.

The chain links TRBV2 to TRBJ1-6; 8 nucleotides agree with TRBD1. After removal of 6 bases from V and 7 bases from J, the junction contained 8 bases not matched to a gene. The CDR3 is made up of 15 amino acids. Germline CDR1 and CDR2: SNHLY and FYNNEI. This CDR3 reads CASRVEGQGNSPLHF. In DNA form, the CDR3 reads TGTGCCAGCAGAGTCGAAGGACAGGGAAATTCACCCCTCCACTTT.

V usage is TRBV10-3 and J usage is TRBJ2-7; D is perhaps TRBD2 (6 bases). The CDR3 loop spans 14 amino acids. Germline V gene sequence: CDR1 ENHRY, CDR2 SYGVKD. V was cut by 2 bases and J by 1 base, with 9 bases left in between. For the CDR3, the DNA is TGTGCCATCAGTGAGAGTCGGGGGTCCTACGAGCAGTACTTC. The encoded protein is CAISESRGSYEQYF.

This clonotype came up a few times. The CDR3: CAYLGQGVQEQYF. As DNA, the CDR3 is TGTGCCTACCTAGGACAGGGGGTTCAAGAGCAGTACTTC. The chain employs TRBV30 and TRBJ2-7; 10 bases match TRBD1. V shed 7 bases and J 7 bases; nucleotides not matched to a gene: 10. This CDR3 is 13 amino acids long. Per the germline V gene, CDR1 is GTSNPN and CDR2 is SVGIG (reference sequence).

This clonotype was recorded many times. The CDR3 sequence: CASSSNNGGEGADYGYTF. The CDR3 nucleotides read TGTGCCAGCAGCTCCAATAATGGAGGCGAGGGGGCAGACTATGGCTACACCTTC. The chain carries TRBV7-9 and TRBJ1-2; TRBD1 matches 7 bases. The germline CDR1 and CDR2 sequences are SEHNR and FQNEAQ (reference sequence). The J segment lost 3 bases and the V segment lost 4 bases, leaving 17 bases of the junction unmatched. The CDR3 has 18 amino acids.

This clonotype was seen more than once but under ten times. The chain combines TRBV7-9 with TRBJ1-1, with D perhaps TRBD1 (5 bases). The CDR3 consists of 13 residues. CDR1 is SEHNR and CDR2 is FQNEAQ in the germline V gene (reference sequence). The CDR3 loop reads CVGGPTGNTEAFF. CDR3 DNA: TGTGTGGGGGGACCCACGGGGAACACTGAAGCTTTCTTT.

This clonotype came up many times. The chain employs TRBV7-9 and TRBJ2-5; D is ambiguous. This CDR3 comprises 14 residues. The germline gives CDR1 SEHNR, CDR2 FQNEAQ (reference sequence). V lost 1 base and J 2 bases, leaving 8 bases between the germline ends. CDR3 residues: CASSLVDPQETQYF. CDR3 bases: TGTGCCAGCAGCTTAGTCGATCCACAAGAGACCCAGTACTTC.

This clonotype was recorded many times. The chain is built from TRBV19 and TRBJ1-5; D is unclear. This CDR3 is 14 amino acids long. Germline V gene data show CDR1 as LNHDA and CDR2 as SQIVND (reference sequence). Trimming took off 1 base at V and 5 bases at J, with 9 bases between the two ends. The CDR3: CASSIGMGYQPQHF. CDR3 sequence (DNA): TGTGCCAGTAGTATAGGGATGGGGTATCAGCCCCAGCATTTT.